The rows below give T cell receptor beta chains drawn from one sample of a study of cytomegalovirus exposure and HLA in healthy donors. Here immunoSEQ multiplex PCR was the method, and the copy in TCRdb shows in-frame clones only, minus some. The data contain some 120,000 clones, around 75% of them singletons. Sequenced: PBMCs. All receptors derive from a woman under 30 in good health and CMV-seronegative. Each CDR3 is given with its conserved first and last residue. The D gene is left open where the match is weak. Only some rows state a clone size, as once, few, many or a class for expanded clones.

d_call j_call clone_size v_call cdr3_aa cdr3_nt
- TRBJ1-1 - TRBV30 CAWGTGLLSVNTEAFF TGTGCCTGGGGTACAGGGCTTTTGTCGGTGAACACTGAAGCTTTCTTT
TRBD1 TRBJ1-1 - TRBV6-1 CASIDRVVLDTEAFF TGTGCCAGCATTGACAGGGTAGTTTTGGACACTGAAGCTTTCTTT
- TRBJ2-3 - TRBV11-2 CASSLSLARDTQYF TGTGCCAGCAGCTTGAGCCTAGCAAGAGATACGCAGTATTTT
TRBD2 TRBJ2-5 - TRBV7-9 CASSLGVRGTQETQYF TGTGCCAGCAGCTTAGGCGTGCGGGGGACCCAAGAGACCCAGTACTTC
- TRBJ2-7 - TRBV2 CASSEEGQKLGEQYF TGTGCCAGCAGTGAAGAGGGGCAGAAGCTGGGCGAGCAGTACTTC
TRBD1 TRBJ2-3 once TRBV6-1 CASSALAGGAPDTQYF TGTGCCAGCAGTGCCCTAGCAGGGGGCGCCCCAGATACGCAGTATTTT
TRBD1 TRBJ1-6 few TRBV9 CASSAGQGRSPLHF TGTGCCAGCAGCGCGGGACAGGGCCGGTCACCCCTCCACTTT
TRBD1 TRBJ2-1 - TRBV5-1 CASSSGQYNEQFF TGCGCCAGCAGCTCGGGACAGTACAATGAGCAGTTCTTC
- TRBJ1-2 - TRBV6-1 CASKDWQVVLYGYTF TGTGCCAGCAAGGATTGGCAGGTTGTTCTTTATGGCTACACCTTC
- TRBJ1-5 - TRBV28 CASSPWEGNQPQHF TGTGCCAGCAGTCCCTGGGAGGGGAATCAGCCCCAGCATTTT
- TRBJ1-5 - TRBV10-2 CASSAIVHSNQPQHF TGCGCCAGCAGTGCGATAGTTCATAGCAATCAGCCCCAGCATTTT
- TRBJ2-3 - TRBV5-6 CASSFPIGGTDTQYF TGTGCCAGCAGCTTCCCAATAGGGGGCACAGATACGCAGTATTTT
TRBD2 TRBJ2-3 - TRBV19 CASSMGGRSTDTQYF TGTGCCAGTAGTATGGGGGGGAGAAGCACAGATACGCAGTATTTT
TRBD1 TRBJ2-1 - TRBV27 CASSPRTGNEQFF TGTGCCAGCAGTCCCAGGACAGGGAATGAGCAGTTCTTC
- TRBJ1-5 - TRBV7-2 CASSSLPPDRQPQHF TGTGCCAGCAGCTCCCTTCCCCCTGACAGGCAGCCCCAGCATTTT
- TRBJ2-5 - TRBV28 CASSYDSKTQYF TGTGCCAGCAGTTACGACTCGAAGACCCAGTACTTC
TRBD2 TRBJ2-1 - TRBV5-1 CASSLSLAAYNEQFF TGCGCCAGCAGCTTGAGTCTAGCGGCCTACAATGAGCAGTTCTTC
TRBD1 TRBJ1-2 - TRBV19 CASNSGGYGYTF TGTGCCAGTAATTCAGGGGGCTATGGCTACACCTTC
- TRBJ1-4 - TRBV27 CASSLRRSSEKLFF TGTGCCAGCAGTTTGCGTCGTAGCAGTGAAAAACTGTTTTTT
TRBD2 TRBJ2-1 - TRBV4-1 CASSQDPSGEEQFF TGCGCCAGCAGCCAAGATCCTAGCGGGGAGGAGCAGTTCTTC
- TRBJ2-5 - TRBV7-3 CASSLMGSQQETQYF TGTGCCAGCAGCTTAATGGGCAGCCAACAAGAGACCCAGTACTTC
TRBD1 TRBJ1-1 - TRBV11-2 CASSSSQGALTEAFF TGTGCCAGCAGCTCTTCACAGGGGGCTCTCACTGAAGCTTTCTTT
- TRBJ2-7 once TRBV6-1 CASTLGQLMVYEQYF TGTGCCAGCACCCTGGGCCAGCTAATGGTATACGAGCAGTACTTC
- TRBJ1-6 - TRBV2 CASSESGSNSPLHF TGTGCCAGCAGTGAATCAGGGTCCAATTCACCCCTCCACTTT
- TRBJ2-6 once TRBV28 CASSLEGSTGANVLTF TGTGCCAGCAGTTTAGAGGGTTCGACTGGGGCCAACGTCCTGACTTTC
- TRBJ1-1 - TRBV4-1 CASSLLDGGNTEAFF TGCGCCAGCAGCCTCTTGGACGGGGGGAACACTGAAGCTTTCTTT
TRBD1 TRBJ1-2 - TRBV4-2 CASRGRTGLSYGYTF TGTGCCAGCAGGGGTCGGACAGGGCTATCCTATGGCTACACCTTC
- TRBJ1-3 - TRBV7-9 CASSDRPGVSGNTIYF TGTGCCAGCAGCGACCGGCCAGGTGTGTCTGGAAACACCATATATTTT
- TRBJ1-5 few TRBV6-1 CASSALWGGGDQPQHF TGTGCCAGCAGTGCCCTTTGGGGGGGAGGCGATCAGCCCCAGCATTTT
TRBD1 TRBJ1-2 - TRBV27 CASRNRGPYGYTF TGTGCCAGCAGAAACAGGGGGCCTTATGGCTACACCTTC
TRBD1 TRBJ2-7 - TRBV13 CASSPPRGQGLYEQYF TGTGCCAGCAGCCCGCCTAGGGGACAGGGATTGTACGAGCAGTACTTC
- TRBJ1-4 - TRBV27 CATLLGGFF TGTGCCACCCTTCTAGGAGGTTTTTTT
- TRBJ1-2 - TRBV19 CASSIRGPPPNYGYTF TGTGCCAGTAGTATTCGAGGCCCACCCCCTAACTATGGCTACACCTTC
- TRBJ1-3 few TRBV30 CAWSGTESGNTIYF TGTGCCTGGAGTGGGACAGAATCTGGAAACACCATATATTTT
TRBD1 TRBJ1-5 - TRBV28 CASRPTGDGNQPQHF TGTGCCAGCAGGCCGACAGGGGATGGCAATCAGCCCCAGCATTTT
- TRBJ1-1 - TRBV5-4 CASSARGFRLYTEAFF TGTGCCAGCAGCGCGAGAGGGTTTCGCTTATACACTGAAGCTTTCTTT
TRBD1 TRBJ1-1 once TRBV5-4 CASTSGRQGRFNTEAFF TGTGCCAGCACCTCGGGTCGACAGGGGAGGTTCAACACTGAAGCTTTCTTT
TRBD1 TRBJ1-2 - TRBV27 CASSPLQGASGYTF TGTGCCAGCAGTCCCCTCCAGGGGGCGAGTGGCTACACCTTC
TRBD2 TRBJ2-1 - TRBV6-1 CASSGSGGNSYNEQFF TGTGCCAGCAGTGGAAGCGGGGGAAACTCCTACAATGAGCAGTTCTTC
- TRBJ2-7 few TRBV9 CASSVSPGSYEQYF TGTGCCAGCAGCGTGAGTCCAGGATCCTACGAGCAGTACTTC
- TRBJ1-2 - TRBV7-2 CASSPGSNYGYTF TGTGCCAGCAGCCCAGGGTCTAACTATGGCTACACCTTC
- TRBJ1-1 - TRBV2 CASNYLQGRTEAFF TGTGCCAGCAACTACCTACAGGGAAGAACTGAAGCTTTCTTT
- TRBJ2-1 - TRBV4-1 CASGPEPQGSYNEQFF TGCGCCAGCGGACCAGAACCCCAGGGCTCCTACAATGAGCAGTTCTTC
TRBD2 TRBJ2-5 - TRBV7-6 CASSLGRREKYQETQYF TGTGCCAGCAGCTTAGGGCGGCGGGAGAAGTACCAAGAGACCCAGTACTTC
TRBD1 TRBJ1-1 few TRBV2 CASSTGTGGLRTEAFF TGTGCCAGCAGTACCGGGACAGGGGGCTTGAGGACTGAAGCTTTCTTT
TRBD1 TRBJ1-2 - TRBV27 CASSPRDRAVTNYGYTF TGTGCCAGCAGTCCACGGGACAGGGCCGTAACTAACTATGGCTACACCTTC
- TRBJ1-2 - TRBV6-5 CASSPQGGAYGYTF TGTGCCAGCAGCCCCCAAGGGGGAGCCTATGGCTACACCTTC
- TRBJ1-2 - TRBV9 CASSVDSNYGYTF TGTGCCAGCAGCGTAGACAGTAACTATGGCTACACCTTC
- TRBJ1-2 - TRBV28 CASLDGGYGYTF TGTGCCAGCCTGGACGGAGGGTATGGCTACACCTTC
TRBD2 TRBJ2-5 - TRBV5-4 CASSKTSGGQETQYF TGTGCCAGCAGTAAAACTAGCGGGGGACAAGAGACCCAGTACTTC
TRBD1 TRBJ1-5 - TRBV5-1 CASSLGGTGNQPQHF TGCGCCAGCAGCTTGGGGGGGACAGGGAATCAGCCCCAGCATTTT
TRBD1 TRBJ1-5 - TRBV9 CASSRKGTVNQPQHF TGTGCCAGCAGCAGGAAAGGGACAGTCAATCAGCCCCAGCATTTT
TRBD1 TRBJ1-1 - TRBV2 CASSEALPGGNTEAFF TGTGCCAGCAGTGAAGCGCTTCCAGGGGGGAACACTGAAGCTTTCTTT
TRBD2 TRBJ2-3 - TRBV7-3 CASSSLATSTDTQYF TGTGCCAGCAGCTCACTAGCGACTAGCACAGATACGCAGTATTTT
- TRBJ2-1 - TRBV9 CASSVRTESTYNEQFF TGTGCCAGCAGCGTAAGGACAGAAAGTACCTACAATGAGCAGTTCTTC
TRBD1 TRBJ1-1 few TRBV29-1 CSAKGQGLTEAFF TGCAGCGCCAAGGGACAGGGTCTCACTGAAGCTTTCTTT
TRBD1 TRBJ1-6 - TRBV7-8 CASSLEGTGSGGMPLHF TGTGCCAGCAGCTTAGAAGGGACAGGTTCTGGGGGTATGCCCCTCCACTTT
- TRBJ2-2 - TRBV4-1 CASSQDPRTVNTGELFF TGCGCCAGCAGCCAAGATCCAAGGACAGTCAACACCGGGGAGCTGTTTTTT
- TRBJ1-2 - TRBV25-1 CASSEGGGARGYTF TGTGCCAGCAGTGAAGGCGGGGGCGCGCGGGGCTACACCTTC